This T cell receptor (beta chain) was sequenced for a study of T cell repertoires in cytomegalovirus infection. Points from the study as a whole: HLA-C-restricted CMV clonotypes gave the most frequent clonotype in two of eight donors.

TCRdb analysed the reads with MiXCR anew, one entry per CDR3 protein. The sample lists 85,000 to 130,000 distinct CDR3 sequences, 20% to 30% occurring once. The CDR3 runs 15 residues. Germline V gene data show CDR1 as MNHEY and CDR2 as SVGEGT. The J segment lost 1 base and the V segment lost 5 bases, leaving 6 bases of the junction unmatched. Worth noting for this clonotype: The antigen remains undetermined.

This receptor was taken from a human donor in good health (CMV status not recorded). Some clones in this sample may be carry-over from other donors' samples. J is TRBJ2-7 and V is TRBV6-2 or TRBV6-3; 9 nucleotides agree with TRBD1. Sample: CD8+ T cells from PBMCs. In DNA, the CDR3 is TGTGCCAGCAGTCACCGGGACAGGGCGTCCTACGAGCAGTACTTC. Its translation is CASSHRDRASYEQYF.